The rows below give T cell receptor beta chains drawn from one sample of a study of beta chain features in type 1 diabetes. Only in-frame clones appear in the TCRdb table, and some are missing; sequencing was by immunoSEQ multiplex PCR. This sample carries 300,000 to 350,000 clones, 15% to 20% of them seen once, and the ten largest clones take 0.035% to 0.05%. The sample consisted of naive CD4+ T cells from blood. The receptors shown here come from a woman aged 18-29 years in good health. The CDR3 runs from the conserved cysteine through the conserved F or W. Fields, in order: clone size, J gene, D gene, V gene, CDR3 protein, CDR3 DNA. A D gene is named only where the DNA matches it firmly. Where a row states a size, it is once, few, many or the class of an expanded clone; other rows omit it.

. | TRBJ1-1 | . | TRBV7-9 | CASSLIGQRNTEAFF | TGTGCCAGCAGCCTCATAGGACAGAGGAACACTGAAGCTTTCTTT
. | TRBJ2-1 | TRBD2 | TRBV30 | CAWSVSSGSNEQFF | TGTGCCTGGAGTGTTTCTAGCGGGAGCAATGAGCAGTTCTTC
. | TRBJ2-1 | . | TRBV11-2 | CASREWGLKRNEQFF | TGTGCCAGCAGGGAGTGGGGGCTCAAACGAAATGAGCAGTTCTTC
. | TRBJ2-7 | . | TRBV2 | CASSEAYEQYF | TGTGCCAGCAGTGAAGCCTACGAGCAGTACTTC
. | TRBJ2-3 | TRBD2 | TRBV5-4 | CASSSGLADHTDTQYF | TGTGCCAGCAGCTCGGGACTAGCGGATCACACAGATACGCAGTATTTT
. | TRBJ2-6 | TRBD1 | TRBV5-8 | CASSLQGAQGAGANVLTF | TGTGCCAGCAGCCTGCAGGGGGCGCAGGGAGCTGGGGCCAACGTCCTGACTTTC
. | TRBJ1-5 | . | TRBV25-1 | CASSEVHGQPQHF | TGTGCCAGCAGTGAAGTGCACGGTCAGCCCCAGCATTTT
. | TRBJ2-4 | TRBD2 | TRBV4-2 | CASSQEVGGVKNIQYF | TGTGCCAGCAGCCAAGAAGTCGGGGGGGTGAAAAACATTCAGTACTTC
few | TRBJ2-7 | TRBD1 | TRBV5-1 | CASSLEGRGLEQYF | TGCGCCAGCAGCTTGGAGGGCAGGGGGCTCGAGCAGTACTTC
few | TRBJ2-1 | TRBD2 | TRBV5-6 | CASSSLAGLYNEQFF | TGTGCCAGCAGCTCACTAGCGGGTCTCTACAATGAGCAGTTCTTC
. | TRBJ2-1 | TRBD2 | TRBV5-1 | CASSGVASGGIAQEQFF | TGCGCCAGCAGCGGGGTGGCTAGCGGGGGGATTGCACAGGAGCAGTTCTTC
. | TRBJ2-4 | TRBD1 | TRBV7-6 | CASSAGQGKNIQYF | TGTGCCAGCAGCGCGGGACAGGGAAAAAACATTCAGTACTTC